Following are 20 T cell receptor beta chains from one sample sequenced in a study of blood T cells in healthy people across ages. Alongside a J-beta primer mix, a sample-barcoded 5' primer served in a second PCR lasting roughly 7 to 12 cycles. TCRdb independently ran MiXCR on the 5' RACE reads; one entry per CDR3 protein. In the table there are about 1.1 million distinct CDR3 sequences, roughly two fifths of which are singletons. The sequenced material came from blood. Receptors originate from a man aged 18-30 years in good health.

The rearrangement joins TRBV20-1 to TRBJ1-5; D unclear. The CDR3 runs 13 residues. The ends were cut back, 6 bases at V and 4 bases at J, with 13 bases in the middle. Germline loops: CDR1 DFQATT, CDR2 SNEGSKA (reference sequence). In DNA, the CDR3 is TGCAGTGCGCAAGGCCTGCTTAATCAGCCCCAGCATTTT. Its protein product is CSAQGLLNQPQHF.

The J gene is TRBJ1-2, the V gene TRBV20-1; D uncertain. Germline CDR1 is DFQATT and CDR2 is SNEGSKA (reference sequence). V lost 3 bases and J 8 bases, leaving 13 bases between the germline ends. This CDR3 has 12 residues. CDR3 nucleotide sequence: TGCAGTGCTAGCGCCGAGAGAGGAGGCTACACCTTC. Its translation: CSASAERGGYTF.

V and J are TRBV27 and TRBJ1-3; possibly TRBD1 for D (5 bases). Germline V CDR1 and CDR2: MNHEY, SMNVEV (reference sequence). The CDR3 totals 15 residues. Trimming left V 6 bases short and J 2 bases short, with 14 bases between. CDR3 sequence (DNA): TGTGCCAGCAGCCTAGAGGGGCGCCCTGGAAACACCATATATTTT. Its protein product is CASSLEGRPGNTIYF.

V is TRBV4-2 and J is TRBJ1-2; D remains ambiguous. Per the germline V gene, CDR1 is LGHNA and CDR2 is YNFKEQ. Trimming removed 0 bases from V and 2 bases from J, with 19 bases in between. The CDR3 consists of 18 residues. The CDR3 DNA reads as TGTGCCAGCAGCCAAGACGGTCTCCGGACCAAAGCGAACTATGGCTACACCTTC. It yields the protein CASSQDGLRTKANYGYTF.

Concerning this clonotype: A junction boundary mismatches the germline segment, possibly from a read error. The chain carries TRBV20-1 and TRBJ1-5; D gene ambiguous. The V gene's germline CDR1 is DFQATT and CDR2 SNEGSKA (reference sequence). The CDR3 is 14 residues long. The CDR3 bases are TGCAGTGCTCTTCCCCCGGATGGCAATCAGCCCCGGCATTTT. Translation: CSALPPDGNQPRHF.

The chain links TRBV20-1 to TRBJ2-7; tentatively, D is TRBD2 (6 bases). In germline, CDR1 is DFQATT, CDR2 SNEGSKA (reference sequence). The CDR3 has 14 residues. CDR3 DNA: TGCTGTGATAAGAGCGGGCAGATTGACTACGAGCAGTACTTC. It yields the protein CCDKSGQIDYEQYF.

Comment on this clonotype: This may be a read error: a much more frequent sequence differs by one nucleotide. The chain links TRBV10-3 to TRBJ2-3; D perhaps matches TRBD1 (5 bases). Trimming cost V 6 bases and J 1 base, with 11 bases left between them. Germline CDR1 is ENHRY and CDR2 is SYGVKD. The CDR3 has 14 residues. In DNA, the CDR3 is TGTGCCATCAGCGCGGACACCTGCACAGATACGCAGTATTTT. It codes for CAISADTCTDTQYF.

This rearrangement joins TRBV4-2 to TRBJ2-5; no clear D. With the DNA end fitting TRBJ2-7 better, the J assignment may be wrong. Germline-derived CDR1 and CDR2 are LGHNA and YNFKEQ. The CDR3 covers 14 residues. This CDR3 reads CASSQRPARGEQYF. CDR3 DNA sequence: TGTGCCAGCAGCCAGAGGCCCGCTAGAGGCGAGCAGTACTTC.

As for this clonotype: The junction does not match germline at one end; this may be a read error. The J gene is TRBJ1-2, the V gene TRBV29-1; D may be TRBD1 (5 bases). In germline, CDR1 is SQVTM, CDR2 ANQGSEA. The CDR3 extends over 15 amino acids. The CDR3 nucleotides are TGCAGCGTTGAAGAAAGACGGGGCAGATCCTATGACTACACCTTC. Translating gives CSVEERRGRSYDYTF.

The chain has TRBV10-3 and TRBJ1-2; 9 nucleotides line up with TRBD1. V trimming: 5 bases; J trimming: 10 bases; junction bases outside the gene matches: 26. Germline CDR1 ENHRY, CDR2 SYGVKD. This CDR3 comprises 19 residues. CDR3 coding DNA: TGTGCCATCAGTCCTGAACCGGGACAGGGAGCCCAGATAAAAGGTGACTACACCTTC. Encoded protein: CAISPEPGQGAQIKGDYTF.

The V call is TRBV20-1, the J call TRBJ1-2, with a possible D match to TRBD1 (6 bases). The V end was cut by 0 bases, the J end by 8 bases, with 22 bases between. The CDR3 contains 16 residues. Germline V gives CDR1 DFQATT, CDR2 SNEGSKA (reference sequence). CDR3 protein: CSARDRQGGHQGGYTF. As DNA, the CDR3 is TGCAGTGCTAGAGATCGTCAAGGGGGACATCAAGGGGGCTACACCTTC.

The sample holds a few counts of this clonotype. This may come from a read error, since a much larger clone is one base off. The chain recombines TRBV5-1 with TRBJ1-2, with D maybe TRBD1 (6 bases). Trimming removed 4 bases at V and 3 bases at J, with 10 bases between. This CDR3 contains 13 residues. Germline values: CDR1 SGHRS, CDR2 YFSETQ. Here the CDR3 DNA reads TGCGCCAGCAGCGTGGCAGGGGACTATGGCTACACCTTC. Its translation: CASSVAGDYGYTF.

This clonotype has just a few counts. V is TRBV4-3 and J is TRBJ2-4; 9 bases map to TRBD2. Per germline, CDR1 LGHNA and CDR2 YSLEER. Trimming at V came to 0 bases and at J to 0 bases, leaving 9 bases not matched to a gene. This CDR3 contains 19 residues. The CDR3 reads CASSQEAAGGSVAKNIQYF. The CDR3 region has the DNA TGCGCCAGCAGCCAAGAAGCAGCGGGGGGCTCCGTAGCCAAAAACATTCAGTACTTC.

The chain has TRBV12-5 and TRBJ2-3; 7 positions agree with TRBD2. The V gene's germline CDR1 is LGHNT and CDR2 FRNRAP. V gave up 0 bases and J gave up 4 bases; unmatched junction bases: 7. The CDR3 contains 16 residues. The chain's CDR3 is CASGLVLGTTPDTQYF. For the CDR3, the DNA is TGTGCTAGTGGTTTGGTACTGGGGACTACCCCAGATACGCAGTATTTT.

V usage is TRBV7-6 and J usage is TRBJ2-3; 9 bases fit TRBD1. Looked up from germline, CDR1 is SGHVS and CDR2 is FNYEAQ. V trimming: 1 base; J trimming: 2 bases; junction bases outside the gene matches: 10. The CDR3 totals 18 residues. CDR3 region: CASSLVYPGQGSTDTQYF. In DNA form, the CDR3 reads TGTGCCAGCAGCTTAGTATACCCGGGACAGGGTTCCACAGATACGCAGTATTTT.

The chain combines TRBV4-1 with TRBJ1-4; 7 nucleotides match TRBD1. V shed 0 bases, J shed 11 bases, and the junction held 9 bases outside the gene matches. Looked up from germline, CDR1 is MGHRA and CDR2 is YSYEKL. CDR3 length: 15 residues. CDR3 in DNA: TGCGCCAGCAGCCAAGATACAGGGGAGGGGTGGAAACTGTTTTTT. Translating gives CASSQDTGEGWKLFF.

The table lists this clonotype with many counts. The V and J genes are TRBV4-2 and TRBJ2-5; D uncertain. CDR1 is LGHNA, CDR2 YNFKEQ, per germline. The V end lost 4 bases, the J end lost 4 bases, and 16 bases lay between the germline ends. The CDR3 has 15 residues. The chain's CDR3 is CASSLSQKVGETQYF. The CDR3 DNA reads as TGTGCCAGCAGCCTCAGCCAAAAAGTGGGAGAGACCCAGTACTTC.

The chain employs TRBV5-1 and TRBJ2-3, with D maybe TRBD2 (5 bases). CDR1 is SGHRS and CDR2 is YFSETQ in the germline V gene. Trimming took 5 bases from V and 0 from J, leaving 16 bases between them. The CDR3 loop spans 16 amino acids. The CDR3 nucleotides read TGCGCCAGCAGTCCTATGCGGGTTACTAGCACAGATACGCAGTATTTT. It translates to CASSPMRVTSTDTQYF. Using reference TRBV5-1 and TRBJ2-3 for the parts outside the CDR3, the full variable domain is KAGVTQTPRYLIKTRGQQVTLSCSPISGHRSVSWYQQTPGQGLQFLFEYFSETQRNKGNFPGRFSGRQFSNSRSEMNVSTLELGDSALYLCASSPMRVTSTDTQYFGPGTRLTVL.

This clonotype was seen just once. The chain recombines TRBV19 with TRBJ2-2; 8 nucleotides line up with TRBD1. This CDR3 contains 15 residues. V lost 6 bases to trimming and J lost 2 bases; unmatched junction nucleotides: 5. The V gene's germline CDR1 is LNHDA and CDR2 SQIVND (reference sequence). The CDR3 loop reads CASRTTGANTGELFF. The DNA of the CDR3 is TGTGCCAGTAGGACGACAGGGGCTAACACCGGGGAGCTGTTTTTT.

This chain connects TRBV10-3 to TRBJ2-1; the match to TRBD1 covers 7 bases. Germline V gene lookup returns CDR1 ENHRY and CDR2 SYGVKD. The CDR3 is made up of 14 amino acids. V lost 6 bases to trimming and J lost 3 bases; unmatched junction nucleotides: 5. This CDR3 reads CAISFGTDYNEQFF. CDR3 in DNA: TGTGCCATCAGCTTCGGGACAGACTACAATGAGCAGTTCTTC.